Described below is a single T cell receptor beta chain sequence and its context. Assay used: immunoSEQ multiplex PCR; TCRdb lists only in-frame clones, some missing. The sample records about 15,000 clones, 80% to 90% being singletons. This record comes from a study of pediatric ulcerative colitis. Material: blood. The sequence came from a boy aged 5-17 years with moderate ulcerative colitis.

This chain's CDR3 is CASSPKHGGLNTIYF. The DNA of the CDR3 is TGTGCCAGCTCACCTAAACACGGGGGTCTCAACACCATATATTTT. This chain connects TRBV18 to TRBJ1-3; tentative D call: TRBD1 (5 bases). V lost 3 bases, J lost 7 bases, and 16 bases lay in between. The CDR3 loop spans 15 amino acids. Germline V CDR1 and CDR2: KGHSH, LQKENI.